The 7 T cell receptor beta chains given below trace back to one sample, sequenced in a study of blood T cell repertoires in COVID-19. Generated by immunoSEQ multiplex PCR, the TCRdb table keeps only in-frame clones and is missing some. The sample shows 150,000 to 190,000 clones, about 88% of them seen only once. Material for sequencing was PBMCs or T cells enriched from blood (not recorded which). The receptors were sampled from a man aged 50 to 59 who had recovered from COVID-19.

The J gene is TRBJ1-2, the V gene TRBV3-1 (or the pseudogene TRBV3-2), with D perhaps matching TRBD1 (6 bases). Trimming took 3 bases from V and 7 from J, leaving 18 bases between them. Germline V gene data show CDR1 as LGHDT and CDR2 as YNNKEL (reference sequence). The CDR3 length is 15 residues. CDR3 protein: CASSHSDRSQRGYTF. CDR3 bases: TGTGCCAGCAGCCATAGTGACAGGTCTCAACGTGGCTACACCTTC.

This clone appeared a few times. The CDR3 loop reads CASSTDSIKANEKLFF. Written as DNA, the CDR3 is TGTGCCAGCTCCACCGACAGCATCAAAGCTAATGAAAAACTGTTTTTT. The chain is built from TRBV18 and TRBJ1-4; TRBD1 might be the D (5 bases). The germline CDR1 and CDR2 sequences are KGHSH and LQKENI. Trimming cost V 6 bases and J 3 bases, with 17 bases left between them. The CDR3 is made up of 16 amino acids.

This clone came up once. As DNA, the CDR3 is TGTGCCAGCAGCAAAGCGCCCGGGACAGGGGCGCCCACCGGGGAGCTGTTTTTT. Translated, it gives CASSKAPGTGAPTGELFF. This chain joins TRBV21-1 and TRBJ2-2; TRBD1, the D gene given by the table, was not confirmed from the DNA. TRBV21-1 is a recognized pseudogene. The CDR3 loop spans 18 amino acids.

The chain joins TRBV19 to TRBJ2-5, with TRBD2 matching 8 bases. The trim removed 4 bases at V and 5 bases at J, leaving 6 bases unmatched. CDR3 length equals 14 residues. CDR1 LNHDA and CDR2 SQIVND come from the germline V gene (reference sequence). For the CDR3, the DNA is TGTGCCAGTAGTAATACAGCGGGGGTGGAGACCCAGTACTTC. It specifies CASSNTAGVETQYF.

The gene calls are TRBV6-5 and TRBJ1-1; D ambiguous. Germline values: CDR1 MNHEY, CDR2 SVGAGI. CDR3 length: 15 residues. Trimming cost V 0 bases and J 0 bases, with 8 bases left between them. The CDR3: CASSYSNEVNTEAFF. In DNA, the CDR3 is TGTGCCAGCAGTTACTCGAACGAGGTGAACACTGAAGCTTTCTTT.

The CDR3 sequence is CASSQDSTYGYTF. The DNA for the CDR3 is TGTGCCAGCAGCCAGGACAGTACTTATGGCTACACCTTC. The chain couples TRBV14 to TRBJ1-2; TRBD1 might be the D (6 bases). The ends were cut back, 3 bases at V and 5 bases at J, with 10 bases in the middle. The CDR3 runs 13 residues. Per germline, CDR1 SGHDN and CDR2 FVKESK. The variable domain in full, completed from reference TRBV14 and TRBJ1-2, reads EAGVTQFPSHSVIEKGQTVTLRCDPISGHDNLYWYRRVMGKEIKFLLHFVKESKQDESGMPNNRFLAERTGGTYSTLKVQPAELEDSGVYFCASSQDSTYGYTFGSGTRLTVV.

The chain couples TRBV11-3 to TRBJ2-5, with 10 nucleotides matching TRBD2. Germline lookup yields CDR1 SGHNT and CDR2 YENEEA. Trimming at V came to 5 bases and at J to 6 bases, leaving 9 bases not matched to a gene. The CDR3 totals 15 residues. The CDR3 sequence: CASSPKRGGPQTQYF. The CDR3, as DNA: TGTGCCAGCAGCCCCAAGCGGGGGGGCCCGCAGACCCAGTACTTC.